The 7 T cell receptor beta chains reported below all come from one sample, sequenced in a study of a mutant IDH1 vaccine in newly diagnosed glioma. Their cognate antigens are unknown. Regarding time point: week 35, safety follow-up. Each vaccine dose was 300 ug of mutant IDH1 20-mer peptide, with topical imiquimod. Method: immunoSEQ multiplex PCR; TCRdb's copy keeps in-frame clones and lacks some. The repertoire includes tens of thousands of clones, more than 80% of them detected once, and 5.4% sits in the top ten. This sample comprised PBMCs, obtained from a glioma patient whose treatment included an IDH1 peptide vaccine. These TCRs come from a man aged 35 to 55 with glioma.

The V and J genes are TRBV4-2 and TRBJ1-1; TRBD1 aligns across 8 bases. After removal of 3 bases from V and 1 base from J, the junction contained 1 base not matched to a gene. Germline CDR1 LGHNA, CDR2 YNFKEQ. The CDR3 runs 14 residues. The CDR3 reads CASSHGQGNTEAFF. CDR3 bases: TGTGCCAGCAGCCACGGACAGGGGAACACTGAAGCTTTCTTT.

There are a few counts of this clone. This chain joins TRBV2 and TRBJ1-1, with no clear D. CDR1 and CDR2 from the germline V gene are SNHLY and FYNNEI. The V and J ends lost 2 bases and 4 bases respectively, with 11 bases between them. The length of the CDR3 is 14 residues. This CDR3 is CASSETMRGTEAFF. Here the CDR3 DNA reads TGTGCCAGCAGTGAAACGATGCGGGGCACTGAAGCTTTCTTT.

Of note for this clone: Other nucleotide sequences in the sample specify the same CDR3. The rearrangement uses TRBV7-2 and TRBJ2-5; D perhaps matches TRBD2 (6 bases). The length of the CDR3 is 14 residues. V was pared by 5 bases and J by 5 bases, with 15 bases between. Germline-derived CDR1 and CDR2 are SGHTA and FQGNSA. The CDR3 loop is CASSPRTIQETQYF. CDR3 DNA sequence: TGTGCCAGCAGCCCCCGGACTATCCAGGAGACCCAGTACTTC.

The chain combines TRBV6-5 with TRBJ2-3; D is unresolved. The CDR3 is 14 residues long. V lost 3 bases to trimming and J lost 2 bases, with 9 bases between them. Germline V CDR1 and CDR2: MNHEY, SVGAGI. As DNA, the CDR3 is TGTGCCAGCAGTTATGTGTATAACACAGATACGCAGTATTTT. Amino acid sequence: CASSYVYNTDTQYF.

The rearrangement uses TRBV28 and TRBJ2-3; 12 nucleotides align to TRBD1. CDR3 size: 15 residues. Germline V CDR1 and CDR2: MDHEN, SYDVKM. V gave up 3 bases and J gave up 4 bases; unmatched junction bases: 2. Here the CDR3 DNA reads TGTGCCAGCAGTTTGGGACAGGGGGCAGCAGATACGCAGTATTTT. Translated: CASSLGQGAADTQYF.

The rearrangement joins TRBV7-2 to TRBJ2-2, with D possibly called TRBD1 or TRBD2 (5 bases each). Trimming pared 7 bases from V and 1 base from J, leaving 13 bases between. The CDR3 runs 15 residues. Germline V CDR1 and CDR2: SGHTA, FQGNSA. CDR3: CASTLRGGNTGELFF. The CDR3 bases are TGTGCCAGCACTCTCCGTGGGGGGAACACCGGGGAGCTGTTTTTT. Combining the CDR3 with reference TRBV7-2 and TRBJ2-2 gives the whole variable domain GAGVSQSPSNKVTEKGKDVELRCDPISGHTALYWYRQSLGQGLEFLIYFQGNSAPDKSGLPSDRFSAERTGGSVSTLTIQRTQQEDSAVYLCASTLRGGNTGELFFGEGSRLTVL.

This clone was recorded only once. Here the CDR3 reads CASSDLRGSTGELFF. CDR3 coding DNA: TGTGCCAGCAGTGATTTACGGGGCAGCACCGGGGAGCTGTTTTTT. The J gene is TRBJ2-2, the V gene TRBV5-5; D might be TRBD1 or TRBD2, each matching 5 bases. The germline gives CDR1 SGHKS, CDR2 YYEKEE (reference sequence). The CDR3 has 15 residues. The ends were cut back, 5 bases at V and 4 bases at J, with 15 bases in the middle.